This T cell receptor (beta chain) was documented in a study of T-cell memory formation after mild COVID-19. Study-level findings and limits: CD4+ contracting clones were mainly CM and EM; CD8+ ones, EMRA. Day 15 to 85 contracting clones showed balanced CD4/CD8; later expanders leaned CD4+.

This clonotype was observed many times. The antigen remains undetermined. The CDR3 loop spans 13 amino acids. Germline CDR1 is LNHDA and CDR2 is SQIVND (reference sequence). Trimming took off 4 bases at V and 4 bases at J, with 10 bases between the two ends. TCRdb itself ran the 5' RACE reads through MiXCR, one entry per CDR3 protein. The data show roughly 400,000 distinct CDR3 sequences, 16% seen once. The rearrangement links TRBV19 to TRBJ1-1; unclear D gene. Sequenced input: PBMCs or a T cell subset sorted from them (not recorded which). This sequence originates from a man in his late teens or twenties who had mild COVID-19 (a few samples of this study predate the infection). Cell type and time point are not known. CDR3 in amino acids: CASSNHELTEAFF. CDR3 nucleotides: TGTGCCAGTAGTAACCATGAGCTCACTGAAGCTTTCTTT.